This T cell receptor (beta chain) emerged from a study of blood T cell repertoires in COVID-19. The CDR3 length is 12 residues. V was shortened by 1 base and J by 6 bases, with 7 bases between the two germline ends. Germline V gene sequence: CDR1 SGHAT, CDR2 FQNNGV. The table came from immunoSEQ multiplex PCR; TCRdb's copy has only in-frame clones and leaves some out. The data show about 170,000 clones, about 80% seen once. The sequence was collected from a human donor with acute or convalescent COVID-19. The donor label of this sample is uncertain. Sequenced input: peripheral blood. This chain joins TRBV11-2 and TRBJ2-7; D is possibly TRBD1 (6 bases). The CDR3 here is CASSLVGAEQYF. CDR3 nucleotides: TGTGCCAGCAGCTTAGTGGGGGCCGAGCAGTACTTC.